These T cell receptor beta chains were read from a single sample in a study of brain T cells in children with intractable seizures. This table comes from immunoSEQ multiplex PCR, and its TCRdb copy is limited to in-frame clones, with some not included. The top ten clones hold more than 0.3% of a sample with some 64,000 clones, more than 95% of them seen once. This specimen consisted of peripheral blood, obtained at surgery. All receptors come from a boy under three years old with focal cortical dysplasia and intractable seizures. CDR3s include the opening cysteine and the closing phenylalanine or tryptophan. Each record gives: V gene, D gene, J gene, clone size, CDR3 protein, CDR3 DNA. The D gene is left open where the match is weak. Size is stated for part of the rows, as once, few or many counts, or as a class when the clone is expanded.

V: TRBV5-1
D: NA
J: TRBJ2-2
size: NA
CDR3: CASSLEGRVNTGELFF
DNA: TGCGCCAGCAGCTTGGAAGGGCGGGTGAACACCGGGGAGCTGTTTTTT

V: TRBV2
D: NA
J: TRBJ2-1
size: NA
CDR3: CASSAGLGFNEQFF
DNA: TGTGCCAGCAGTGCAGGACTGGGTTTTAATGAGCAGTTCTTC

V: TRBV9
D: TRBD2
J: TRBJ2-1
size: NA
CDR3: CASSVQAGGPYNEQFF
DNA: TGTGCCAGCAGCGTACAGGCGGGGGGGCCGTACAATGAGCAGTTCTTC

V: TRBV25-1
D: TRBD2
J: TRBJ2-5
size: NA
CDR3: CASSEYIRLAGEETQYF
DNA: TGTGCCAGCAGTGAATATATTCGGCTAGCGGGAGAAGAGACCCAGTACTTC

V: TRBV13
D: TRBD2
J: TRBJ2-3
size: NA
CDR3: CASSPSSVGSGRSTDTQYF
DNA: TGTGCCAGCAGCCCCTCAAGCGTGGGTAGCGGGAGGAGCACAGATACGCAGTATTTT

V: TRBV7-3
D: NA
J: TRBJ1-3
size: NA
CDR3: CASSITGGSTGNTIYF
DNA: TGTGCCAGCAGCATTACGGGGGGCAGTACCGGAAACACCATATATTTT

V: TRBV7-3
D: NA
J: TRBJ2-1
size: NA
CDR3: CASSLYTGFVNEQFF
DNA: TGTGCCAGCAGCTTATATACCGGATTTGTCAATGAGCAGTTCTTC

V: TRBV5-6
D: TRBD2
J: TRBJ2-3
size: NA
CDR3: CASSLKLAGFADTQYF
DNA: TGTGCCAGCAGCTTGAAGCTAGCGGGGTTCGCAGATACGCAGTATTTT

V: TRBV21-1
D: NA
J: TRBJ2-3
size: NA
CDR3: CASSKLVSGLAGGPDTDTQYF
DNA: TGTGCCAGCAGCAAATTGGTCTCAGGACTAGCGGGGGGGCCGGACACAGATACGCAGTATTTT

V: TRBV7-6
D: TRBD1
J: TRBJ2-7
size: NA
CDR3: CASGGDRINEQYF
DNA: TGTGCCAGCGGTGGGGACAGGATCAACGAGCAGTACTTC

V: TRBV6-5
D: NA
J: TRBJ1-2
size: NA
CDR3: CASNPSTAYYGYTF
DNA: TGTGCCAGCAACCCCTCGACAGCCTACTATGGCTACACCTTC

V: TRBV3-1/TRBV3-2
D: TRBD1
J: TRBJ2-6
size: NA
CDR3: CASSHRDSSGANVLTF
DNA: TGTGCCAGCAGCCATCGGGACAGCTCTGGGGCCAACGTCCTGACTTTC

V: TRBV6-1
D: TRBD1
J: TRBJ2-4
size: NA
CDR3: CASSEDTGVVVTLAKNIQYF
DNA: TGTGCCAGCAGTGAGGATACAGGGGTCGTGGTTACCTTAGCCAAAAACATTCAGTACTTC

V: TRBV2
D: TRBD1
J: TRBJ2-3
size: NA
CDR3: CASNEQGPDTQYF
DNA: TGTGCCAGCAATGAACAGGGGCCAGATACGCAGTATTTT

V: TRBV5-1
D: NA
J: TRBJ2-2
size: NA
CDR3: CASSSTKGQLNTGELFF
DNA: TGCGCCAGCAGCTCGACGAAAGGACAGCTGAACACCGGGGAGCTGTTTTTT

V: TRBV10-3
D: NA
J: TRBJ1-1
size: NA
CDR3: CAISESLGGTEAFF
DNA: TGTGCCATCAGTGAGTCCCTAGGGGGTACTGAAGCTTTCTTT

V: TRBV19
D: NA
J: TRBJ1-2
size: NA
CDR3: CASRDGGLYGYTF
DNA: TGTGCCAGCAGAGATGGGGGGCTCTATGGCTACACCTTC

V: TRBV6-2/TRBV6-3
D: TRBD1
J: TRBJ2-3
size: NA
CDR3: CASSYGQGVADTQYF
DNA: TGTGCCAGCAGTTACGGACAGGGAGTCGCAGATACGCAGTATTTT

V: TRBV5-4
D: TRBD1
J: TRBJ1-2
size: few
CDR3: CASRLAGGKAGYTF
DNA: TGTGCCAGCAGACTGGCAGGGGGGAAAGCTGGCTACACCTTC

V: TRBV12-5
D: NA
J: TRBJ2-7
size: few
CDR3: CASGSIGNPYEQYF
DNA: TGTGCTAGTGGTTCTATAGGGAACCCCTACGAGCAGTACTTC

V: TRBV4-2
D: NA
J: TRBJ2-5
size: NA
CDR3: CASSPQGPPYQETQYF
DNA: TGTGCCAGCAGCCCGCAGGGCCCTCCGTACCAAGAGACCCAGTACTTC

V: TRBV11-2
D: NA
J: TRBJ2-7
size: once
CDR3: CASSLDRALEQYF
DNA: TGTGCCAGCAGCTTAGATAGGGCTCTCGAGCAGTACTTC

V: TRBV5-1
D: NA
J: TRBJ2-6
size: NA
CDR3: CASSLDGGPNVLTF
DNA: TGCGCCAGCAGCTTGGACGGAGGACCCAACGTCCTGACTTTC

V: TRBV9
D: NA
J: TRBJ2-4
size: NA
CDR3: CASSPDAKNIQYF
DNA: TGTGCCAGCAGCCCGGACGCCAAAAACATTCAGTACTTC

V: TRBV5-1
D: TRBD1
J: TRBJ2-7
size: once
CDR3: CASQAGTGAYEQYF
DNA: TGCGCCAGCCAGGCGGGGACAGGGGCCTACGAGCAGTACTTC

V: TRBV4-1
D: NA
J: TRBJ2-1
size: NA
CDR3: CASRPAGTAYNEQFF
DNA: TGCGCCAGCAGACCGGCTGGGACGGCCTACAATGAGCAGTTCTTC

V: TRBV7-9
D: NA
J: TRBJ2-6
size: NA
CDR3: CASSSSGANVLTF
DNA: TGTGCCAGCAGCTCCTCTGGGGCCAACGTCCTGACTTTC

V: TRBV7-2
D: TRBD2
J: TRBJ2-3
size: NA
CDR3: CASTNGAGAAYVDTQYF
DNA: TGTGCCAGCACCAATGGGGCGGGAGCAGCGTATGTAGATACGCAGTATTTT

V: TRBV28
D: TRBD2
J: TRBJ2-3
size: NA
CDR3: CASKPGLASDTQYF
DNA: TGTGCCAGCAAACCGGGACTAGCGTCAGATACGCAGTATTTT

V: TRBV18
D: NA
J: TRBJ1-2
size: NA
CDR3: CASSPLRQDYGYTF
DNA: TGTGCCAGCTCACCTCTTCGGCAGGACTATGGCTACACCTTC

V: TRBV19
D: NA
J: TRBJ1-1
size: once
CDR3: CASSIGREDTEAFF
DNA: TGTGCCAGTAGTATTGGCAGGGAGGACACTGAAGCTTTCTTT

V: TRBV24-1
D: NA
J: TRBJ2-1
size: NA
CDR3: CATSDLSGNEQFF
DNA: TGTGCCACCAGTGATTTATCGGGAAATGAGCAGTTCTTC

V: TRBV9
D: TRBD2
J: TRBJ2-1
size: NA
CDR3: CASSAIAGVGYNEQFF
DNA: TGTGCCAGCAGCGCGATAGCGGGAGTCGGGTACAATGAGCAGTTCTTC

V: TRBV7-9
D: NA
J: TRBJ1-4
size: NA
CDR3: CASSSPPGATNEKLFF
DNA: TGTGCCAGCAGCTCGCCCCCCGGGGCAACTAATGAAAAACTGTTTTTT

V: TRBV12-3/TRBV12-4
D: TRBD2
J: TRBJ2-3
size: once
CDR3: CASSASGGDTQYF
DNA: TGTGCCAGCAGCGCTAGCGGGGGAGATACGCAGTATTTT

V: TRBV10-3
D: NA
J: TRBJ1-2
size: NA
CDR3: CAIRGTGGVEGYTF
DNA: TGTGCCATCAGAGGCACGGGGGGGGTAGAGGGCTACACCTTC

V: TRBV21-1
D: NA
J: TRBJ2-4
size: once
CDR3: CASSTRAVAYIQYF
DNA: TGTGCCAGCAGCACACGAGCGGTTGCCTACATTCAGTACTTC

V: TRBV25-1
D: TRBD2
J: TRBJ2-5
size: NA
CDR3: CASSEFGLAGAKQETQYF
DNA: TGTGCCAGCAGTGAATTTGGACTAGCGGGGGCGAAACAAGAGACCCAGTACTTC

V: TRBV5-1
D: TRBD2
J: TRBJ2-3
size: once
CDR3: CASSLAAGGRTDTQYF
DNA: TGCGCCAGCAGCTTGGCGGCGGGGGGACGCACAGATACGCAGTATTTT

V: TRBV3-1/TRBV3-2
D: TRBD2
J: TRBJ2-7
size: NA
CDR3: CASSQDLAGGRVYEQYF
DNA: TGTGCCAGCAGCCAAGATCTAGCGGGGGGTAGGGTCTACGAGCAGTACTTC

V: TRBV9
D: TRBD2
J: TRBJ2-5
size: NA
CDR3: CASSVGGTRQETQYF
DNA: TGTGCCAGCAGCGTCGGGGGGACCCGACAAGAGACCCAGTACTTC

V: TRBV21-1
D: NA
J: TRBJ2-7
size: NA
CDR3: CASTWTSGVSYEQYF
DNA: TGTGCCAGCACCTGGACTAGCGGTGTCTCCTACGAGCAGTACTTC

V: TRBV6-5
D: NA
J: TRBJ1-5
size: NA
CDR3: CASSYRGGYSNQPQHF
DNA: TGTGCCAGCAGTTACCGGGGGGGGTATAGCAATCAGCCCCAGCATTTT

V: TRBV3-1/TRBV3-2
D: TRBD2
J: TRBJ2-5
size: NA
CDR3: CASRARWAGEETQYF
DNA: TGTGCCAGCAGGGCAAGGTGGGCGGGAGAAGAGACCCAGTACTTC